The 19 T cell receptor beta chains below all came from one sample that was sequenced in a study of regulatory T cells in long-lasting Graves disease. Time point in this sample: persistent/refractory GD, antithyroid drugs over 5 years with positive TRAb. Following extraction of RNA from PBMCs, that RNA was used to make the TCR library. Building of the TCR beta libraries involved iRepertoire HTBI primers and Arm-PCR of CDR3 regions. TCRdb reanalysed the multiplex PCR reads using MiXCR and keeps one entry per CDR3 protein. The sample lists 420,000 or so distinct CDR3 sequences; around 22% were seen once. Sequenced material: peripheral blood mononuclear cells (PBMCs), taken when the disease was refractory, from a patient treated with antithyroid drugs. The receptors derive from a female donor with Graves disease.

Of note for this clonotype: Relative to the germline gene, one junction end is altered; a read error may explain this. The CDR3 loop reads CSVRQGFQGTQYF. The CDR3 coding sequence is TGCAGCGTAAGACAGGGATTCCAAGGGACCCAGTACTTC. V and J are TRBV29-1 and TRBJ2-5, with 7 nucleotides matching TRBD1. CDR3 length equals 13 residues. Germline loops: CDR1 SQVTM, CDR2 ANQGSEA.

J is TRBJ1-1 and V is TRBV7-9; D call uncertain. The V end lost 1 base, the J end lost 7 bases, and 7 bases lay between the germline ends. The CDR3 totals 12 residues. Germline lookup yields CDR1 SEHNR and CDR2 FQNEAQ (reference sequence). CDR3 region: CASSLGINEAFF. The CDR3 DNA reads TGTGCCAGCAGCTTAGGGATAAATGAAGCTTTCTTT.

This clonotype was seen many times. The V gene is TRBV11-3, the J gene TRBJ1-1; D gene ambiguous. Germline CDR1 is SGHNT and CDR2 is YENEEA. V was clipped by 6 bases and J by 3 bases, with 11 bases between them. This CDR3 is built from 13 residues. CDR3 loop: CASSYRADTEAFF. CDR3 DNA sequence: TGTGCCAGCAGTTACCGAGCGGACACTGAAGCTTTCTTT.

This clonotype was seen repeatedly, ten times or more. The chain combines TRBV6-1 with TRBJ2-7; D might be TRBD2 (6 bases). Germline CDR1 reads MNHNS; CDR2 reads SASEGT. The CDR3 spans 15 residues. Between the trimmed V and J ends, which lost 4 bases and 5 bases, there was a span of 18 bases. CDR3 nucleotides: TGTGCCAGCAGTGCTTTCGGGGGAGGCGGCGACGAGCAGTACTTC. This encodes CASSAFGGGGDEQYF.

This sequence joins TRBV6-1 and TRBJ1-2; a possible D gene is TRBD1 (5 bases). The germline gives CDR1 MNHNS, CDR2 SASEGT. CDR3 size: 16 residues. Trimming removed 6 bases from V and 1 base from J, with 18 bases in between. As DNA, the CDR3 is TGTGCCAGCAGACGGGGAAGGGGCATTAATAACTATGGCTACACCTTC. Protein product: CASRRGRGINNYGYTF.

The chain has TRBV19 and TRBJ1-2; D uncertain. CDR1 LNHDA and CDR2 SQIVND come from the germline V gene (reference sequence). V lost 6 bases, J lost 5 bases, and 10 bases lay in between. CDR3 length equals 12 residues. The CDR3 bases are TGTGCCAGTAGAGCCGGGAGTTATGGCTACACCTTC. Its translation: CASRAGSYGYTF.

This clonotype was seen a handful of times. The gene calls are TRBV18 and TRBJ2-5; D gene ambiguous. Trimming removed 0 bases from V and 11 bases from J, with 13 bases in between. The CDR3 extends over 13 amino acids. CDR1 and CDR2 (germline): KGHSH, LQKENI. The CDR3 coding sequence is TGTGCCAGCTCACCACCAGTGTCGACGATGCAGTACTTC. Translated: CASSPPVSTMQYF.

This clonotype has a handful of counts. The chain has TRBV30 and TRBJ1-6; 8 bases line up with TRBD1. This CDR3 has 17 amino acids. Germline V gene lookup returns CDR1 GTSNPN and CDR2 SVGIG (reference sequence). V was clipped by 2 bases and J by 3 bases; unmatched bases: 9. CDR3 loop: CAWSTKDRAIYNSPLHF. The CDR3 DNA follows: TGTGCCTGGAGTACAAAGGACAGGGCCATCTATAATTCACCCCTCCACTTT.

The chain has TRBV5-1 and TRBJ2-3, with D tentatively TRBD1 (6 bases). Trimming stripped 3 bases from V and 4 bases from J, with 18 bases between. This CDR3 contains 16 residues. Per germline, CDR1 SGHRS and CDR2 YFSETQ. CDR3 in amino acids: CASSSKDRSRPDTQYF. In DNA form, the CDR3 reads TGCGCCAGCAGCTCCAAAGACAGGAGCAGACCAGATACGCAGTATTTT.

The chain employs TRBV7-8 and TRBJ2-7; a possible D gene is TRBD1 (6 bases). The V and J ends lost 5 bases and 1 base respectively, with 12 bases between them. The CDR3 runs 14 residues. In germline, CDR1 is SGHVS, CDR2 FQNEAQ. CDR3 nucleotide sequence: TGTGCCAGCAGCCTTACGGACAGTTCCTACGAGCAGTACTTC. It yields the protein CASSLTDSSYEQYF.

The chain couples TRBV7-6 to TRBJ1-1, with unresolved D. Germline V gene sequence: CDR1 SGHVS, CDR2 FNYEAQ. Trimming shortened V by 0 bases and J by 0 bases, and 8 bases separated the two germline ends. The CDR3 is 15 residues long. The CDR3 reads CASSLAGVLNTEAFF. In nucleotides, the CDR3 is TGTGCCAGCAGCTTAGCGGGAGTATTGAACACTGAAGCTTTCTTT.

The rearrangement joins TRBV19 to TRBJ1-5; D is unclear. The CDR3 is 15 residues long. Per germline, CDR1 LNHDA and CDR2 SQIVND (reference sequence). Trimming cost V 5 bases and J 4 bases, with 15 bases left between them. The CDR3: CASSPNGWGNQPQHF. CDR3 nucleotide sequence: TGTGCCAGTAGTCCAAACGGATGGGGTAATCAGCCCCAGCATTTT.

The chain recombines TRBV5-1 with TRBJ2-7; TRBD1 matches 7 bases. This CDR3 is 14 amino acids long. J was trimmed by 3 bases and V by 2 bases; bases with no gene match: 5. CDR1 is SGHRS, CDR2 YFSETQ, per germline. CDR3 sequence: CASSFTGDVYEQYF. DNA of the CDR3: TGCGCCAGCAGCTTTACAGGGGACGTCTACGAGCAGTACTTC.

This clonotype was found many times. Germline is not matched at one junction end, which may reflect a read error. The chain links TRBV7-9 to TRBJ2-4, with 9 bases matching TRBD1. Germline V gene data show CDR1 as SEHNR and CDR2 as FQNEAQ (reference sequence). This CDR3 is 15 amino acids long. As DNA, the CDR3 is TGTGCTACTAGGCCCCCGGGACAGGGCCCACGCGGTCGTGACTTC. It yields the protein CATRPPGQGPRGRDF.

This clonotype was seen many times. The V and J genes are TRBV6-1 and TRBJ1-1, with D tentatively TRBD1 (5 bases). The germline V and J ends were trimmed by 5 bases and 1 base, with 14 bases remaining between them. The CDR3 is 15 residues long. CDR1 is MNHNS, CDR2 SASEGT, per germline. The CDR3 is CASSPRPQGNTEAFF. CDR3 in DNA: TGTGCCAGCAGTCCTAGGCCCCAGGGGAACACTGAAGCTTTCTTT.

This clonotype was observed once. The J gene is TRBJ2-6, the V gene TRBV9; TRBD2 matches 11 bases. The CDR3 extends over 21 amino acids. Germline V CDR1 and CDR2: SGDLS, YYNGEE. V shed 2 bases and J 0 bases; nucleotides not matched to a gene: 13. CDR3: CASSVTTSLAGGASGANVLTF. Written as DNA, the CDR3 is TGTGCCAGCAGCGTTACTACCAGTCTAGCGGGAGGAGCCTCTGGGGCCAACGTCCTGACTTTC.

The CDR3 nucleotides read TGCAGTGCTAGCAACGTAAATAATTCACCCCTCCACTTT. It encodes CSASNVNNSPLHF. The chain recombines TRBV20-1 with TRBJ1-6; D unresolved. This CDR3 has 13 amino acids. Trimming took 3 bases from V and 5 from J, leaving 8 bases between them. Germline values: CDR1 DFQATT, CDR2 SNEGSKA (reference sequence).

In this sample, this clonotype turned up many times. V and J are TRBV7-2 and TRBJ2-7, with 11 bases lining up with TRBD1. J lost 7 bases, V lost 7 bases, and 18 bases had no gene match. This CDR3 spans 17 amino acids. Germline assignment: CDR1 SGHTA and CDR2 FQGNSA. CDR3 DNA sequence: TGTGCCAGCACTGCGACCGGAAGCGGACAGGGGGCGGAGGAGCAGTACTTC. Encoded protein: CASTATGSGQGAEEQYF.

At least ten counts were recorded for this clonotype. The J gene is TRBJ1-1, the V gene TRBV28; D unclear. The germline V gene has CDR1 MDHEN and CDR2 SYDVKM. The CDR3 length is 12 residues. V shed 1 base and J shed 10 bases, with 10 bases lying between them. CDR3 loop: CASSLSQSGAFF. The CDR3 DNA follows: TGTGCCAGCAGTTTATCACAGAGTGGAGCTTTCTTT.